One sample yielded the 30 T cell receptor beta chains listed below, sequenced in a study of T cell responses to AZD1222 COVID-19 vaccine. TCRdb keeps only in-frame clones here, not all; method: immunoSEQ multiplex PCR. Of tens of thousands of clones listed, about nine tenths were seen once; the top ten hold around 3.4%. This specimen consisted of peripheral blood, obtained 28 days after the second AZD1222 dose. Receptors originate from an adult who received the AZD1222 COVID-19 vaccine.

This clone was picked up a small number of times. This sequence joins TRBV11-2 and TRBJ2-1; D remains ambiguous. The CDR3 loop spans 14 amino acids. Trimming removed 5 bases at V and 7 bases at J, with 15 bases between. In germline, CDR1 is SGHAT, CDR2 FQNNGV. The CDR3 DNA is TGTGCCAGCAGCCATCTCCGGCGTGTGAATGAGCAGTTCTTC. Protein: CASSHLRRVNEQFF.

The V gene is TRBV4-2, the J gene TRBJ2-1; 11 bases are shared with TRBD2. CDR3 size: 18 residues. The V and J ends lost 0 bases and 7 bases, in that order; junction bases with no gene match: 11. Germline CDR1 reads LGHNA; CDR2 reads YNFKEQ. Here the CDR3 reads CASSQESLGVAGGNEQFF. The DNA of the CDR3 is TGTGCCAGCAGCCAAGAATCGCTAGGGGTAGCGGGGGGGAATGAGCAGTTCTTC.

V and J are TRBV27 and TRBJ2-1; D is undetermined. Germline CDR1 and CDR2: MNHEY and SMNVEV (reference sequence). The length of the CDR3 is 16 residues. Trimming removed 5 bases from V and 0 bases from J, with 14 bases in between. The CDR3 DNA follows: TGTGCCAGCAGTCTCCAAGGTGTAGGCTCCTACAATGAGCAGTTCTTC. Translating gives CASSLQGVGSYNEQFF.

This clone was seen just once. The V and J genes are TRBV9 and TRBJ1-5, with no clear D. V was trimmed by 0 bases and J by 1 base, leaving 5 bases between them. Looked up from germline, CDR1 is SGDLS and CDR2 is YYNGEE. The CDR3 totals 14 residues. The CDR3 DNA is TGTGCCAGCAGCGTAGACTCCAGCAATCAGCCCCAGCATTTT. Protein sequence: CASSVDSSNQPQHF.

This chain uses TRBV27 with TRBJ1-1; D gene uncertain. The germline V gene has CDR1 MNHEY and CDR2 SMNVEV (reference sequence). Trimming pared 7 bases from V and 9 bases from J, leaving 21 bases between. This CDR3 is 14 amino acids long. The CDR3 DNA reads as TGTGCCAGCACAACGGTGGGAGGCGGGGAAAAAGCTTTCTTT. Its protein is CASTTVGGGEKAFF.

The V gene is TRBV13, the J gene TRBJ1-2, with D possibly being TRBD1 (6 bases). Deletions cut 5 bases from V and 3 bases from J, with 19 bases between. This CDR3 comprises 16 residues. Germline V gene lookup returns CDR1 PRHDT and CDR2 FYEKMQ (reference sequence). CDR3 bases: TGTGCCAGCAGCCAAGCCCGACGACAGGACTACTATGGCTACACCTTC. The encoded protein is CASSQARRQDYYGYTF.

This chain links TRBV4-1 with TRBJ2-1, with 9 bases identical to TRBD1. The CDR3 contains 17 residues. The J segment lost 7 bases and the V segment lost 2 bases, leaving 12 bases of the junction unmatched. Germline lookup yields CDR1 MGHRA and CDR2 YSYEKL. This CDR3 is CASSQPPGTGRRNEQFF. For the CDR3, the DNA is TGCGCCAGCAGCCAACCCCCCGGGACAGGGCGGAGGAATGAGCAGTTCTTC.

This rearrangement joins TRBV11-2 to TRBJ2-7; a possible D gene is TRBD2 (7 bases). V lost 5 bases to trimming and J lost 3 bases, with 17 bases between them. Germline V gene lookup returns CDR1 SGHAT and CDR2 FQNNGV. The CDR3 extends over 15 amino acids. As DNA, the CDR3 is TGTGCCAGCAGCACCCTCCGGGGGGCTGACTACGAGCAGTACTTC. Encoded protein: CASSTLRGADYEQYF.

The CDR3 sequence: CASSGPWDRRAGANVLTF. CDR3 DNA sequence: TGTGCCAGCAGCGGACCATGGGACAGGCGGGCTGGGGCCAACGTCCTGACTTTC. V and J are TRBV9 and TRBJ2-6; 8 bases fit TRBD1. The CDR3 is 18 amino acids. Trimming cost V 3 bases and J 2 bases; bases outside gene matches: 10. Germline loops: CDR1 SGDLS, CDR2 YYNGEE. The variable domain in full, with the rest retrieved from reference TRBV9 and TRBJ2-6, is DSGVTQTPKHLITATGQRVTLRCSPRSGDLSVYWYQQSLDQGLQFLIQYYNGEERAKGNILERFSAQQFPDLHSELNLSSLELGDSALYFCASSGPWDRRAGANVLTFGAGSRLTVL.

The V call is TRBV6-1, the J call TRBJ1-3, with a possible D match to TRBD1 (6 bases). The CDR3 length is 16 residues. Germline loops: CDR1 MNHNS, CDR2 SASEGT. V was cut by 6 bases and J by 0 bases, with 15 bases left in between. CDR3 in DNA: TGTGCCAGCAGCGAAACGGGGGCACACTCTGGAAACACCATATATTTT. It encodes CASSETGAHSGNTIYF.

On this clone itself: One junction end disagrees with the germline gene, perhaps due to a read error. The genes are TRBV2 and TRBJ1-1, with D uncertain. Germline-derived CDR1 and CDR2 are SNHLY and FYNNEI. This CDR3 is 12 amino acids long. CDR3 DNA: TGTGCCAGCAGGGAAGGATGGACTGAAGCTTTCTTT. Translated, it gives CASREGWTEAFF. The entire variable domain, with the rest obtained from reference TRBV2 and TRBJ1-1, is as follows: EPEVTQTPSHQVTQMGQEVILRCVPISNHLYFYWYRQILGQKVEFLVSFYNNEISEKSEIFDDQFSVERPDGSNFTLKIRSTKLEDSAMYFCASREGWTEAFFGQGTRLTVV.

V usage is TRBV11-2 and J usage is TRBJ2-1, with 15 bases lining up with TRBD2. The CDR3 is 17 amino acids. Germline-derived CDR1 and CDR2 are SGHAT and FQNNGV. V trimming: 5 bases; J trimming: 9 bases; junction bases outside the gene matches: 11. CDR3 in amino acids: CASSIRTSGRAVAEQFF. CDR3 nucleotides: TGTGCCAGCAGCATAAGGACTAGCGGGAGGGCCGTGGCTGAGCAGTTCTTC.

V is TRBV6-2 or TRBV6-3 and J is TRBJ2-7, with D possibly TRBD2 on 6 matching bases. The CDR3 length is 13 residues. Per the germline V gene, CDR1 is MNHEY and CDR2 is SVGEGT. The ends were cut back, 5 bases at V and 10 bases at J, with 18 bases in the middle. The CDR3 protein is CASSLAGGASQYF. The CDR3 bases are TGTGCCAGCAGTCTTGCCGGGGGAGCGAGCCAGTACTTC.

V is TRBV3-1 (or the pseudogene TRBV3-2) and J is TRBJ1-5, with D perhaps TRBD1 (6 bases). This CDR3 is 13 amino acids long. Germline V gives CDR1 LGHDT, CDR2 YNNKEL (reference sequence). V was trimmed by 1 base and J by 7 bases, leaving 8 bases between them. The CDR3 sequence is CASSQAGGQPQHF. CDR3 nucleotides: TGTGCCAGCAGCCAAGCGGGGGGCCAGCCCCAGCATTTT.

The V call is TRBV15, the J call TRBJ1-3, with D uncertain. V was pared by 0 bases and J by 8 bases, with 14 bases between. CDR1 is LNHNV, CDR2 YYDKDF, per germline (reference sequence). This CDR3 has 15 amino acids. CDR3 protein: CATSRDWAAHDTIYF. CDR3 nucleotide sequence: TGTGCCACCAGCAGAGATTGGGCCGCTCATGACACCATATATTTT.

The J gene is TRBJ2-7, the V gene TRBV30; D perhaps matches TRBD1 (6 bases). V lost 5 bases to trimming and J lost 6 bases, with 11 bases between them. This CDR3 comprises 11 residues. Germline V gene data show CDR1 as GTSNPN and CDR2 as SVGIG (reference sequence). CDR3 sequence reads: CAWLRGGEQYF. The CDR3 DNA reads as TGTGCCTGGCTCAGGGGTGGCGAGCAGTACTTC.

The CDR3 DNA is TGTGCCATCAGTGAGCCCCTCGGACAGGCCGGGGAGCAGTACTTC. This translates into CAISEPLGQAGEQYF. The chain recombines TRBV10-3 with TRBJ2-7, with 7 bases matching TRBD1. This CDR3 spans 15 amino acids. The germline V gene encodes CDR1 ENHRY and CDR2 SYGVKD. V gave up 2 bases and J gave up 7 bases; unmatched junction bases: 11.

This chain connects TRBV5-1 to TRBJ2-7; 8 nucleotides agree with TRBD1. Losses at the gene ends were 4 bases for V and 1 base for J; bases not matched to a gene: 4. Germline CDR1 is SGHRS and CDR2 is YFSETQ. The CDR3 length is 14 residues. This chain's CDR3 is CASSVGQGSYEQYF. The CDR3 coding sequence is TGCGCCAGCAGCGTTGGACAGGGATCCTACGAGCAGTACTTC.

The rearrangement joins TRBV9 to TRBJ1-4, with D maybe TRBD1 (5 bases). Germline V lookup: CDR1 SGDLS, CDR2 YYNGEE. CDR3 size: 17 residues. The V end lost 7 bases, the J end lost 4 bases, and 23 bases lay between the germline ends. CDR3 nucleotide sequence: TGTGCCAGCCAAGCCGCTCCATCGGGGGGGGATAATGAAAAACTGTTTTTT. Translated, it gives CASQAAPSGGDNEKLFF.

The genes are TRBV25-1 and TRBJ2-7; D unclear. Germline lookup yields CDR1 MGHDK and CDR2 SYGVNS. The CDR3 is 13 residues long. The V end lost 5 bases, the J end lost 3 bases, and 11 bases lay between the germline ends. As DNA, the CDR3 is TGTGCCAGCAGTAGGGTTCACGACTACGAGCAGTACTTC. Residues: CASSRVHDYEQYF.

The rearrangement links TRBV11-2 to TRBJ2-7, with TRBD2 matching over 8 bases. Trimming removed 4 bases from V and 4 bases from J; junction bases left unmatched: 9. Looked up from germline, CDR1 is SGHAT and CDR2 is FQNNGV. The CDR3 extends over 15 amino acids. CDR3 coding DNA: TGTGCCAGCAGCTCCTATAGCGGGAATTCGTACGAGCAGTACTTC. Translating it yields CASSSYSGNSYEQYF.

The chain uses TRBV27 and TRBJ2-1, with D possibly being TRBD1 (6 bases). The CDR3 spans 15 residues. Trimming removed 5 bases from V and 2 bases from J, with 13 bases in between. Germline V lookup: CDR1 MNHEY, CDR2 SMNVEV (reference sequence). DNA of the CDR3: TGTGCCAGCAGTCCTAACAGGGTTGCCTACAATGAGCAGTTCTTC. Translating it yields CASSPNRVAYNEQFF.

This clone was found once. The genes are TRBV6-5 and TRBJ1-1, with no clear D. The CDR3 is made up of 13 amino acids. V gave up 6 bases and J gave up 4 bases, with 12 bases separating them. Per germline, CDR1 MNHEY and CDR2 SVGAGI. As DNA, the CDR3 is TGTGCCAGCAGGAGGTGGGAGAGCACTGAAGCTTTCTTT. This encodes CASRRWESTEAFF.

V and J are TRBV19 and TRBJ2-2; D ambiguous. Germline V CDR1 and CDR2: LNHDA, SQIVND (reference sequence). The CDR3 contains 13 residues. V lost 6 bases and J 6 bases, leaving 11 bases between the germline ends. The CDR3 DNA follows: TGTGCCAGTAGGCTCCCTCAGGCCGGGGAGCTGTTTTTT. Residues: CASRLPQAGELFF. Full variable domain (rest looked up from reference TRBV19 and TRBJ2-2): DGGITQSPKYLFRKEGQNVTLSCEQNLNHDAMYWYRQDPGQGLRLIYYSQIVNDFQKGDIAEGYSVSREKKESFPLTVTSAQKNPTAFYLCASRLPQAGELFFGEGSRLTVL.

This clone has a single count. The rearrangement links TRBV11-2 to TRBJ2-7; the D gene is possibly TRBD1 (6 bases). CDR1 and CDR2 from the germline V gene are SGHAT and FQNNGV. Trimming shortened V by 1 base and J by 2 bases, and 12 bases separated the two germline ends. The CDR3 runs to 15 residues. CDR3 DNA sequence: TGTGCCAGCAGCTTAGCCGGACAGCTTCCCTACGAGCAGTACTTC. This gives the protein CASSLAGQLPYEQYF.

The chain links TRBV18 to TRBJ1-6; 7 bases are a match to TRBD1. This CDR3 is built from 13 residues. Germline CDR1 reads KGHSH; CDR2 reads LQKENI. With 5 bases clipped from V and 7 bases from J, the junction kept 2 bases outside the gene matches. The CDR3 region has the DNA TGTGCCAGCTCAGGACAGGCGAATTCACCCCTCCACTTT. Translation gives CASSGQANSPLHF.

The genes are TRBV24-1 and TRBJ2-2; D may be TRBD1 or TRBD2 (5 bases each). The germline V and J ends were trimmed by 7 bases and 8 bases, with 25 bases remaining between them. Germline V gene data show CDR1 as KGHDR and CDR2 as SFDVKD. This CDR3 region has 17 residues. The CDR3 region has the DNA TGTGCCACCAGACCGACCGAGCCCCTCAGGGAGCCAGGGGAGCTGTTTTTT. Translated: CATRPTEPLREPGELFF.

CDR3 nucleotide sequence: TGTGCCAGCAGCCCATGGGGGGGAGCGGGCGATGGCTACACCTTC. Its translation is CASSPWGGAGDGYTF. This chain joins TRBV7-8 and TRBJ1-2; TRBD1 might be the D (5 bases). Germline loops: CDR1 SGHVS, CDR2 FQNEAQ. The CDR3 contains 15 residues. Trimming pared 5 bases from V and 6 bases from J, leaving 19 bases between.

This chain joins TRBV9 and TRBJ1-3; TRBD1 matches at 12 bases. J lost 0 bases, V lost 4 bases, and 14 bases had no gene match. In germline, CDR1 is SGDLS, CDR2 YYNGEE. The CDR3 covers 20 residues. Here the CDR3 reads CASSLRPGQGAVRSGNTIYF. CDR3 nucleotides: TGTGCCAGCAGCCTACGACCGGGACAGGGGGCTGTCCGCTCTGGAAACACCATATATTTT.

The genes are TRBV7-7 and TRBJ2-5, with 11 bases lining up with TRBD1. Germline CDR1 is SSHAT and CDR2 is FNYEAQ (reference sequence). The CDR3 runs 15 residues. The trim removed 4 bases at V and 2 bases at J, leaving 3 bases unmatched. The DNA of the CDR3 is TGTGCCAGCAGCTGGGGACAGGGGGTACAAGAGACCCAGTACTTC. Protein: CASSWGQGVQETQYF.